A selection of T cell receptor beta chains follows, all from one sample in a study of Ad26.COV2.S vaccination and SARS-CoV-2 variants. Method: immunoSEQ multiplex PCR; TCRdb's copy keeps in-frame clones and lacks some. Found here are about 680,000 clones, roughly 90% of them singletons; the top ten hold over 1.3%. This sample comprised peripheral blood, obtained in a trial of Ad26.COV2.S vaccine versus placebo. All receptors derive from a person aged 18-65 years who received the Ad26.COV2.S COVID-19 vaccine or a placebo. The CDR3 runs from the conserved cysteine through the conserved F or W. Each record gives: D gene, V gene, clone size, J gene, CDR3 DNA, CDR3 protein. The D gene is left open where the match is weak. Only some rows state a clone size, as once, few, many or a class for expanded clones.

D: TRBD2
V: TRBV10-3
size: -
J: TRBJ2-3
DNA: TGTGCCATCAGTGTAAAGGAGGGGACTAGCGGGGTTGATGCAGATACGCAGTATTTT
CDR3: CAISVKEGTSGVDADTQYF

D: -
V: TRBV11-2
size: once
J: TRBJ2-7
DNA: TGTGCCAGCAGCTTAGATCGGCTACTTACCTACGAGCAGTACTTC
CDR3: CASSLDRLLTYEQYF

D: TRBD1
V: TRBV6-5
size: -
J: TRBJ1-4
DNA: TGTGCCAGCAGAAGACAGGGGCTTCGTGAAAAACTGTTTTTT
CDR3: CASRRQGLREKLFF

D: -
V: TRBV14
size: once
J: TRBJ2-5
DNA: TGTGCCAGCAGTCCCGTTGGGGGGCGATACGAGACCCAGTACTTC
CDR3: CASSPVGGRYETQYF

D: -
V: TRBV30
size: -
J: TRBJ1-1
DNA: TGTGCCTGGTCTCTACTCACTGAAGCTTTCTTT
CDR3: CAWSLLTEAFF

D: -
V: TRBV27
size: -
J: TRBJ1-2
DNA: TGTGCCAGCAGCCCGGGGGGGGATGGCTACACCTTC
CDR3: CASSPGGDGYTF

D: -
V: TRBV21-1
size: -
J: TRBJ2-7
DNA: TGTGCCAGCATTCGTCCCGGCGAGCAGTACTTC
CDR3: CASIRPGEQYF

D: TRBD1
V: TRBV11-3
size: -
J: TRBJ2-3
DNA: TGTGCCAGCAGCTTAATCGGCAGGGGGTTAGGAGATACGCAGTATTTT
CDR3: CASSLIGRGLGDTQYF

D: TRBD2
V: TRBV6-4
size: -
J: TRBJ2-1
DNA: TGTGCCAGCAGTTCGACTAGCGGGAGAGAGCAGTTCTTC
CDR3: CASSSTSGREQFF

D: -
V: TRBV5-6
size: -
J: TRBJ2-5
DNA: TGTGCCAGCAGCTTGGGACGGACTATAGGAGAGACCCAGTACTTC
CDR3: CASSLGRTIGETQYF

D: -
V: TRBV2
size: -
J: TRBJ2-7
DNA: TGTGCCAGCAGTGAGGCGAGAGGTAATCCCTACGAGCAGTACTTC
CDR3: CASSEARGNPYEQYF

D: -
V: TRBV12-3/TRBV12-4
size: -
J: TRBJ1-1
DNA: TGTGCCAGCAGTTCGGGTCCCAACACTGAAGCTTTCTTT
CDR3: CASSSGPNTEAFF

D: TRBD1
V: TRBV10-3
size: -
J: TRBJ2-7
DNA: TGTGCCATCGCCGGGACAGGACTGGGTCACGAGCAGTACTTC
CDR3: CAIAGTGLGHEQYF

D: -
V: TRBV19
size: -
J: TRBJ1-5
DNA: TGTGCCAGTAGTATTGTCACAGGGCCTTATAGCAATCAGCCCCAGCATTTT
CDR3: CASSIVTGPYSNQPQHF

D: -
V: TRBV5-8
size: -
J: TRBJ2-6
DNA: TGTGCCAGCAGCTTGAGAGGTGGCAGGGCTAGCTCTGGGGCCAACGTCCTGACTTTC
CDR3: CASSLRGGRASSGANVLTF

D: TRBD1
V: TRBV6-5
size: -
J: TRBJ1-2
DNA: TGTGCCACCCTGGGACAGGTCTCTAACTATGGCTACACCTTC
CDR3: CATLGQVSNYGYTF

D: TRBD1
V: TRBV10-3
size: -
J: TRBJ1-2
DNA: TGTGCCATCAGTCCCTGGACAGGGCTAAGTGGCTACACCTTC
CDR3: CAISPWTGLSGYTF

D: -
V: TRBV7-8
size: -
J: TRBJ2-7
DNA: TGTGCCAGCAGCTTAGCAGTATATTACGAGCAGTACTTC
CDR3: CASSLAVYYEQYF

D: -
V: TRBV19
size: -
J: TRBJ1-5
DNA: TGTGCCAGTAATCGTAGCAATCAGCCCCAGCATTTT
CDR3: CASNRSNQPQHF

D: TRBD1
V: TRBV5-8
size: -
J: TRBJ1-2
DNA: TGTGCCAGCAGCCTGGGACAGGGTTTCGACTATGGCTACACCTTC
CDR3: CASSLGQGFDYGYTF

D: -
V: TRBV19
size: -
J: TRBJ1-4
DNA: TGTGCCAGTAGTAGGGCAGCACTTAATGAAAAACTGTTTTTT
CDR3: CASSRAALNEKLFF

D: -
V: TRBV6-5
size: -
J: TRBJ2-1
DNA: TGTGCCAGCAGGGAGGACAGCAATGAGCAGTTCTTC
CDR3: CASREDSNEQFF

D: TRBD2
V: TRBV19
size: -
J: TRBJ2-2
DNA: TGTGCCAGTAGTTCCCGGACTAGCGGGAGGGCCTCGTGGAACACCGGGGAGCTGTTTTTT
CDR3: CASSSRTSGRASWNTGELFF

D: TRBD1
V: TRBV19
size: -
J: TRBJ2-5
DNA: TGTGCCAGTAGGACAGGGGGCGGAGAGACCCAGTACTTC
CDR3: CASRTGGGETQYF

D: -
V: TRBV4-3
size: -
J: TRBJ1-4
DNA: TGCGCCAGCAGCCAAGCGAGGGGGGAGACTAATGAAAAACTGTTTTTT
CDR3: CASSQARGETNEKLFF

D: TRBD1
V: TRBV19
size: -
J: TRBJ2-4
DNA: TGTGCCAGTAGCCGATCCCCCGTGAGTGGACAGGGTCTAAACATTCAGTACTTC
CDR3: CASSRSPVSGQGLNIQYF